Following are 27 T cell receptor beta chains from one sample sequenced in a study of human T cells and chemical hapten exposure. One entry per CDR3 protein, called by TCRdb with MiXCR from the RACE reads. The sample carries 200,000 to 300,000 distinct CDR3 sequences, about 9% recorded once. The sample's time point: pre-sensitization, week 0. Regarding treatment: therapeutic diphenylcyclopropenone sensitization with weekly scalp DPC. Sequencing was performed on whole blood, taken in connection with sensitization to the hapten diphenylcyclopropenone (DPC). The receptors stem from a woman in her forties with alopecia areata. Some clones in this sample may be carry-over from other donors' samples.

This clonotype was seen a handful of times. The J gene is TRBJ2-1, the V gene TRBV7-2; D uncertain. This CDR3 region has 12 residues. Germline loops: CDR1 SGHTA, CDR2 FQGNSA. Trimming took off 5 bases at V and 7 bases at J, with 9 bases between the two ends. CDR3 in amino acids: CASSLGLNEQFF. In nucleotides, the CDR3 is TGTGCCAGCAGCCTCGGTCTGAATGAGCAGTTCTTC.

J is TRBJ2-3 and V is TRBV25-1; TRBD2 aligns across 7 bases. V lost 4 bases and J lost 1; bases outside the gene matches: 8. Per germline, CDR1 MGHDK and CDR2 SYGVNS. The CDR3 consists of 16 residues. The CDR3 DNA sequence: TGTGCCAGCAGTGGGGAGGGGAGTAGTCGCACAGATACGCAGTATTTT. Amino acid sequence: CASSGEGSSRTDTQYF.

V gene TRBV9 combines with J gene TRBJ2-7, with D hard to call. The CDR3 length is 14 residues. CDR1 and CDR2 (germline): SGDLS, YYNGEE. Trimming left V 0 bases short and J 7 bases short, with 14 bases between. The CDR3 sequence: CASSVDPLGLEQYF. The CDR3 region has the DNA TGTGCCAGCAGCGTAGATCCCCTCGGTCTGGAGCAGTACTTC.

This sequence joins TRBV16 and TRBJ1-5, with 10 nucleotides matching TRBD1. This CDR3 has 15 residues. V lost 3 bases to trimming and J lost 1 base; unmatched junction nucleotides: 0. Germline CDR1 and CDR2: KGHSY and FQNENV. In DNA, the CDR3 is TGTGCCAGCAGCCAGGACAGGGGGAGCAATCAGCCCCAGCATTTT. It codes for CASSQDRGSNQPQHF.

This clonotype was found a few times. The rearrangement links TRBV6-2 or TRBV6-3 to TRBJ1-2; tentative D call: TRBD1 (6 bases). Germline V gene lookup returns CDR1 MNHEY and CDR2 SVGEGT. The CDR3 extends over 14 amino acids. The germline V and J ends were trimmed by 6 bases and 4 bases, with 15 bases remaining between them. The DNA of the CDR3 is TGTGCCAGCAGGGACAGTTCGGCGCTCTATGGCTACACCTTC. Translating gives CASRDSSALYGYTF.

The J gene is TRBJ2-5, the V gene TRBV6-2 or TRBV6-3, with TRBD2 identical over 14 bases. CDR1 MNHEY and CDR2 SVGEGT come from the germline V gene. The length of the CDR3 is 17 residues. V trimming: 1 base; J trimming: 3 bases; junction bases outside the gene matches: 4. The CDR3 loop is CASSYLGLAGVEETQYF. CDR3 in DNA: TGTGCCAGCAGTTACTTGGGACTAGCGGGAGTGGAAGAGACCCAGTACTTC.

The CDR3 region has the DNA TGTGCCAGCAGTGGACGGGAGGGCGGCTACGAGCAGTACTTC. This sequence encodes CASSGREGGYEQYF. The rearrangement joins TRBV2 to TRBJ2-7; 8 bases agree with TRBD2. The trim removed 4 bases at V and 3 bases at J, leaving 5 bases unmatched. The CDR3 has 14 amino acids. Germline CDR1 is SNHLY and CDR2 is FYNNEI.

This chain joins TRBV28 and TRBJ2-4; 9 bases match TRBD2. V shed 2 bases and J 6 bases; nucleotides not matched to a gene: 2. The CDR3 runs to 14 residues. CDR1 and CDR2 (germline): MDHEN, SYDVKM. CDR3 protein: CASSLGGGGNIQYF. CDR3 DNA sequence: TGTGCCAGCAGTTTAGGCGGGGGGGGAAACATTCAGTACTTC.

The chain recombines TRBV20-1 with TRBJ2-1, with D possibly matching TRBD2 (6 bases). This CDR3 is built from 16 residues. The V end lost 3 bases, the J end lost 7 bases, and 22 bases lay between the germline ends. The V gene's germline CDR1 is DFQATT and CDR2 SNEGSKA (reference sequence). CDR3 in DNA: TGCAGTGCTAGCGGGGGTGGAGGATCATTAAGGAATGAGCAGTTCTTC. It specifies CSASGGGGSLRNEQFF.

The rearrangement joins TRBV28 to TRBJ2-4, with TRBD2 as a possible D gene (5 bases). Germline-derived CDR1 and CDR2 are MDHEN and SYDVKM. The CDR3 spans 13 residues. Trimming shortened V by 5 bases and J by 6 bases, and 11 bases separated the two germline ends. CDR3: CASSRGEINIQYF. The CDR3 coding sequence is TGTGCCAGCAGTCGGGGTGAGATAAACATTCAGTACTTC.

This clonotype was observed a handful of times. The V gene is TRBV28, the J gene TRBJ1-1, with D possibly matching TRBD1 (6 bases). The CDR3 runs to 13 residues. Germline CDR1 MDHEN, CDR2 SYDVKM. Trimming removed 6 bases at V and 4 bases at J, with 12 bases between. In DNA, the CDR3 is TGTGCCAGCAGCGAAACAGGGTCCACTGAAGCTTTCTTT. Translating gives CASSETGSTEAFF.

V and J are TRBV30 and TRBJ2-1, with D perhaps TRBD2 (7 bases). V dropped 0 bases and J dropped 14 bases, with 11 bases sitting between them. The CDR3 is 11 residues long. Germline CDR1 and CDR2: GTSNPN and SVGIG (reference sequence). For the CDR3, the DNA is TGTGCCTGGAGTGTACAGGGAGGGGAGTTCTTC. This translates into CAWSVQGGEFF.

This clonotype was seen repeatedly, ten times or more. The CDR3 DNA is TGTGCCAGCAGCTTAACAACTAATGAAAAACTGTTTTTT. Amino acids: CASSLTTNEKLFF. The gene calls are TRBV7-2 and TRBJ1-4; D gene unclear. The CDR3 is made up of 13 amino acids. V lost 2 bases and J lost 0, with 1 base in between. Germline V CDR1 and CDR2: SGHTA, FQGNSA.

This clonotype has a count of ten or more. The CDR3: CASSQDYSDTQYF. Here the CDR3 DNA reads TGCGCCAGCAGCCAAGATTATTCAGATACGCAGTATTTT. J is TRBJ2-3 and V is TRBV4-3; D uncertain. Deletions cut 0 bases from V and 4 bases from J, with 5 bases between. Germline V gene sequence: CDR1 LGHNA, CDR2 YSLEER. The CDR3 runs to 13 residues.

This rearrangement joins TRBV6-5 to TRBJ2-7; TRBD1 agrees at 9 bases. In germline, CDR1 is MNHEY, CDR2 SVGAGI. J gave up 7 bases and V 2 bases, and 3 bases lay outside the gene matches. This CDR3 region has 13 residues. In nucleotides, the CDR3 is TGTGCCAGCAGTTACCGAGGACAGGGGGAGCAGTACTTC. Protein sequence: CASSYRGQGEQYF.

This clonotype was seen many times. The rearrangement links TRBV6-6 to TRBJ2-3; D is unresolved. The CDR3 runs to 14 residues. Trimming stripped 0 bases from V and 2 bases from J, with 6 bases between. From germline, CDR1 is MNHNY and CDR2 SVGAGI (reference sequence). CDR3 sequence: CASSYSVSTDTQYF. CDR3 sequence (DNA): TGTGCCAGCAGTTACTCAGTTTCCACAGATACGCAGTATTTT.

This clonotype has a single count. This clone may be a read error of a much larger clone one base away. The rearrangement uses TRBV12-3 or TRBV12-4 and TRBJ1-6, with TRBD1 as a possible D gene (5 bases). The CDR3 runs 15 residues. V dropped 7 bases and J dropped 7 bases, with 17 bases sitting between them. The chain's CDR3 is CASKDSGRPNSPLHF. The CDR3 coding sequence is TGTGCCAGCAAGGACTCGGGACGGCCGAATTCACCCCTCCACTTT.

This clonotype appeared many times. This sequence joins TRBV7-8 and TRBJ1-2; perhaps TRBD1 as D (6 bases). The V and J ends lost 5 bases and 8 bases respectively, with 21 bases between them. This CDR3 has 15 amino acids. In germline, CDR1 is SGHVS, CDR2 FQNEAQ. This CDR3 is CASSLGQNRVYGYTF. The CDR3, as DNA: TGTGCCAGCAGCCTGGGACAAAACAGGGTCTACGGCTACACCTTC.

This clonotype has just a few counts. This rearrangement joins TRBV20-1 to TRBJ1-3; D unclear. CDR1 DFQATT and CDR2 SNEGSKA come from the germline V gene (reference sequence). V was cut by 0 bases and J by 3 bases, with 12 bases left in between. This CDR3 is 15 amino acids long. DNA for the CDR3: TGCAGTGCTAGAGATCGGAGGGCGGGTGGAAACACCATATATTTT. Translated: CSARDRRAGGNTIYF.

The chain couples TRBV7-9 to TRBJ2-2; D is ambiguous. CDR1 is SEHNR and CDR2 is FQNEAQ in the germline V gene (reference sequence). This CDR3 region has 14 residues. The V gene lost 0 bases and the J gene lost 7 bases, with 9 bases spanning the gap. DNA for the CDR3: TGTGCCAGCAGCTTAGCGCAGGAGAGCGGGGAGCTGTTTTTT. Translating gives CASSLAQESGELFF. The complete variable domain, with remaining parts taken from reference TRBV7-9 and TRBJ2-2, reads DTGVSQNPRHKITKRGQNVTFRCDPISEHNRLYWYRQTLGQGPEFLTYFQNEAQLEKSRLLSDRFSAERPKGSFSTLEIQRTEQGDSAMYLCASSLAQESGELFFGEGSRLTVL.

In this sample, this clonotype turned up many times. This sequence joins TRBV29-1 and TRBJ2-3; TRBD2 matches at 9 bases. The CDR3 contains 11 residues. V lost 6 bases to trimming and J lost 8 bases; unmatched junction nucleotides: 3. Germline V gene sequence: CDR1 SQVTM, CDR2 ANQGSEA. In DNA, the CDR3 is TGCAGCGTAGAACTAGCGGGTACGCAGTATTTT. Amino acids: CSVELAGTQYF.

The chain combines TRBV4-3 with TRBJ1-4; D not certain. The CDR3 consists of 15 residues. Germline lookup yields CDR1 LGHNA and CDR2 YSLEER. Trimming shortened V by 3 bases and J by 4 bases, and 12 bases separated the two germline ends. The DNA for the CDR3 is TGCGCCAGCAGCCAGCATTCCTCATTTAATGAAAAACTGTTTTTT. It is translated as CASSQHSSFNEKLFF.

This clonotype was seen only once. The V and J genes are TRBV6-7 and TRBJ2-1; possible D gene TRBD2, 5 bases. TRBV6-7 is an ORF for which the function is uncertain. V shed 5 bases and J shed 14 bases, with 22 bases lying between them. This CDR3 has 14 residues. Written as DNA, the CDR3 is TGTGCCAGCAGTACTCCCGGGCGGGTACGAGAGGAGTTCTTC. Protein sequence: CASSTPGRVREEFF.

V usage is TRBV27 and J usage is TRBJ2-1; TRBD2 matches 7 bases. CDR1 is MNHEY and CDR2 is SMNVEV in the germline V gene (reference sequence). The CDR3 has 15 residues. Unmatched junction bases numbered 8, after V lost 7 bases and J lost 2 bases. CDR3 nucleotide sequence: TGTGCCAGCATCCCGGGGGGTAGCACCTACAATGAGCAGTTCTTC. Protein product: CASIPGGSTYNEQFF.

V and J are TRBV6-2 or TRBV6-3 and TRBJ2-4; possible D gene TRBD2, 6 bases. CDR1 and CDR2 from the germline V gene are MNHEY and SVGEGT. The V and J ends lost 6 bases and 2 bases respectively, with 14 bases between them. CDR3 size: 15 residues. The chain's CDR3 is CASRRGTNTKNIQYF. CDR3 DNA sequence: TGTGCCAGCAGACGCGGGACGAATACCAAAAACATTCAGTACTTC.

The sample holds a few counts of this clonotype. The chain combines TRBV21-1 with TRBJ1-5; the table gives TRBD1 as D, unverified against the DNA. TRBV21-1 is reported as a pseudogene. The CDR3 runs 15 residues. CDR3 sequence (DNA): TGTGCCAGCAGCAGATGGGACGTGGGCAATCAGCCCCAGCATTTT. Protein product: CASSRWDVGNQPQHF.

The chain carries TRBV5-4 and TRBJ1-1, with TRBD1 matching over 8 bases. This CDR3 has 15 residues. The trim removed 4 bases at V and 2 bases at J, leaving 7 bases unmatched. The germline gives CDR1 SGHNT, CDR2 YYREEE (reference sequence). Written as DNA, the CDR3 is TGTGCCAGCAGCCCTGACAGGGGAATTAACACTGAAGCTTTCTTT. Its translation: CASSPDRGINTEAFF. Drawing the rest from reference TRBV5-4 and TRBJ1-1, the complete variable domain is ETGVTQSPTHLIKTRGQQVTLRCSSQSGHNTVSWYQQALGQGPQFIFQYYREEENGRGNFPPRFSGLQFPNYSSELNVNALELDDSALYLCASSPDRGINTEAFFGQGTRLTVV.